The 29 T cell receptor beta chains below come from one sample, sequenced in a study of cytomegalovirus exposure and HLA in healthy donors. This PCR relied on a set of 60 Vbeta primers and 13 Jbeta primers. Method: immunoSEQ multiplex PCR; TCRdb's copy keeps in-frame clones and lacks some. The sample records roughly 51,000 clones, around 81% being singletons. Sequencing input: PBMCs. The origin of the receptors is a boy younger than 18 in good health and CMV-seropositive.

This chain connects TRBV6-5 to TRBJ1-5; 11 bases are shared with TRBD1. The germline V gene has CDR1 MNHEY and CDR2 SVGAGI. With 6 bases clipped from V and 7 bases from J, the junction kept 8 bases outside the gene matches. The CDR3 is 15 residues long. This CDR3 is CASSSGTGGSQPQHF. The CDR3 bases are TGTGCCAGCAGCTCCGGGACAGGGGGTTCCCAGCCCCAGCATTTT.

The rearrangement joins TRBV18 to TRBJ1-1, with D hard to call. This CDR3 has 13 amino acids. With 3 bases removed from V and 5 bases from J, the gap between germline ends came to 10 bases. CDR1 is KGHSH, CDR2 LQKENI, per germline. CDR3 in amino acids: CASSPDSGTEAFF. CDR3 bases: TGTGCCAGCTCACCCGACTCTGGGACTGAAGCTTTCTTT.

The table lists this clone with a few counts. V gene TRBV6-5 combines with J gene TRBJ2-7; D is possibly TRBD1 (6 bases). Germline V gene sequence: CDR1 MNHEY, CDR2 SVGAGI. Trimming shortened V by 6 bases and J by 4 bases, and 16 bases separated the two germline ends. CDR3 size: 14 residues. The CDR3 here is CASRTGTRSYEQYF. The DNA of the CDR3 is TGTGCCAGCAGGACCGGGACAAGGAGTTACGAGCAGTACTTC.

This clone was counted a few times. The genes are TRBV11-2 and TRBJ2-5; 8 bases match TRBD2. The CDR3 length is 15 residues. V shed 3 bases, J shed 2 bases, and the junction held 5 bases outside the gene matches. Germline lookup yields CDR1 SGHAT and CDR2 FQNNGV. CDR3 region: CASSFRGGPQETQYF. As DNA, the CDR3 is TGTGCCAGCAGCTTCCGGGGGGGCCCTCAAGAGACCCAGTACTTC.

CDR3 nucleotide sequence: TGTGCCAGCAGCTTAGGCGGCGGGGGGGCAGATACGCAGTATTTT. This gives the protein CASSLGGGGADTQYF. The chain is built from TRBV7-2 and TRBJ2-3, with TRBD2 matching over 9 bases. This CDR3 is built from 15 residues. Germline V gene data show CDR1 as SGHTA and CDR2 as FQGNSA. V dropped 1 base and J dropped 4; count of bases not matched to a gene: 3.

The chain couples TRBV19 to TRBJ1-1, with D uncertain. V was clipped by 1 base and J by 5 bases, with 8 bases between them. There are 13 residues in the CDR3. Germline loops: CDR1 LNHDA, CDR2 SQIVND (reference sequence). CDR3 in DNA: TGTGCCAGTAGTATAGGACTTACTACTGAAGCTTTCTTT. It codes for CASSIGLTTEAFF.

The chain carries TRBV7-6 and TRBJ2-5, with TRBD2 as a possible D gene (5 bases). The germline CDR1 and CDR2 sequences are SGHVS and FNYEAQ. V lost 3 bases and J lost 5, with 19 bases in between. The CDR3 is made up of 16 amino acids. This CDR3 reads CASSLGLGGQRETQYF. CDR3 nucleotide sequence: TGTGCCAGCAGCTTGGGCCTAGGTGGGCAGCGGGAGACCCAGTACTTC.

This clone was detected only once. The V call is TRBV27, the J call TRBJ2-2; maybe TRBD1 (6 bases). CDR1 MNHEY and CDR2 SMNVEV come from the germline V gene (reference sequence). The CDR3 has 14 residues. V gave up 2 bases and J gave up 3 bases, with 7 bases separating them. CDR3 in DNA: TGTGCCAGCAGTTTAAGGACAGACACCGGGGAGCTGTTTTTT. This gives the protein CASSLRTDTGELFF.

The V call is TRBV6-5, the J call TRBJ2-7; a weak D match, TRBD1 (5 bases). In germline, CDR1 is MNHEY, CDR2 SVGAGI. V shed 6 bases and J shed 4 bases, with 19 bases lying between them. This CDR3 is 15 amino acids long. The CDR3 DNA follows: TGTGCCAGCAGGTCCCCAGGGTCCCTACAATACGAGCAGTACTTC. Its translation is CASRSPGSLQYEQYF.

In the case of this clone: At one end, the junction sequence differs from germline, possibly due to a read error. Other DNA sequences in the sample encode the same CDR3. J is TRBJ1-2 and V is TRBV9, with 7 bases fitting TRBD1. CDR1 is SGDLS and CDR2 is YYNGEE in the germline V gene. The CDR3 is 17 amino acids. DNA of the CDR3: TGTGCCAGCAGCCCAGCCTGGACAGGCGGTACCTCCTATGGTTACACCTTC. Its translation: CASSPAWTGGTSYGYTF.

V and J are TRBV19 and TRBJ1-5; D is unresolved. Germline V lookup: CDR1 LNHDA, CDR2 SQIVND (reference sequence). The CDR3 contains 15 residues. V lost 9 bases, J lost 4 bases, and 19 bases lay in between. CDR3 sequence reads: CASKENYRRNQPQHF. In DNA, the CDR3 is TGTGCCAGCAAGGAAAATTACAGACGTAATCAGCCCCAGCATTTT. The full variable domain, rest sourced from reference TRBV19 and TRBJ1-5, is DGGITQSPKYLFRKEGQNVTLSCEQNLNHDAMYWYRQDPGQGLRLIYYSQIVNDFQKGDIAEGYSVSREKKESFPLTVTSAQKNPTAFYLCASKENYRRNQPQHFGDGTRLSIL.

J is TRBJ2-1 and V is TRBV4-1; TRBD2 agrees at 7 bases. The CDR3 is 15 residues long. Per germline, CDR1 MGHRA and CDR2 YSYEKL. After removal of 3 bases from V and 3 bases from J, the junction contained 5 bases not matched to a gene. CDR3 residues: CASSQGAGFYNEQFF. The CDR3 DNA reads TGCGCCAGCAGCCAGGGAGCGGGGTTCTACAATGAGCAGTTCTTC.

The V call is TRBV7-8, the J call TRBJ2-5; 9 nucleotides match TRBD1. CDR1 is SGHVS and CDR2 is FQNEAQ in the germline V gene. This CDR3 comprises 16 residues. J lost 8 bases, V lost 1 base, and 11 bases had no gene match. The CDR3, as DNA: TGTGCCAGCAGCTTAGACAGTGTAGTGGGACAGGGAACCCAGTACTTC. Protein: CASSLDSVVGQGTQYF.

V is TRBV19 and J is TRBJ2-2, with TRBD1 matching 8 bases. The CDR3 runs 18 residues. Germline lookup yields CDR1 LNHDA and CDR2 SQIVND (reference sequence). V was clipped by 6 bases and J by 6 bases; unmatched bases: 18. The CDR3 is CASRYYSTGVEVPGELFF. The DNA of the CDR3 is TGTGCCAGTAGATACTATTCGACAGGGGTAGAGGTTCCCGGGGAGCTGTTTTTT.

This sequence joins TRBV13 and TRBJ2-5; TRBD1 aligns across 10 bases. V lost 4 bases to trimming and J lost 6 bases; unmatched junction nucleotides: 14. Germline CDR1 is PRHDT and CDR2 is FYEKMQ (reference sequence). The CDR3 totals 17 residues. The CDR3 coding sequence is TGTGCCAGCAGCTGGCGGGGGGCCGGACAGGGGGAGAAGACCCAGTACTTC. It yields the protein CASSWRGAGQGEKTQYF.

V and J are TRBV2 and TRBJ1-4; D remains ambiguous. Germline CDR1 is SNHLY and CDR2 is FYNNEI. V lost 7 bases and J lost 5, with 8 bases in between. The CDR3 loop spans 12 amino acids. Here the CDR3 DNA reads TGTGCCAGCAATCCAGGCAATGAAAAACTGTTTTTT. Translation gives CASNPGNEKLFF. The variable domain in full, completed from reference TRBV2 and TRBJ1-4, reads EPEVTQTPSHQVTQMGQEVILRCVPISNHLYFYWYRQILGQKVEFLVSFYNNEISEKSEIFDDQFSVERPDGSNFTLKIRSTKLEDSAMYFCASNPGNEKLFFGSGTQLSVL.

The chain has TRBV6-1 and TRBJ2-1, with TRBD2 identical over 9 bases. Germline V gives CDR1 MNHNS, CDR2 SASEGT. Trimming took 4 bases from V and 8 from J; bases not matched to a gene: 9. The CDR3 is made up of 15 amino acids. Here the CDR3 DNA reads TGTGCCAGCAGTGGAATCGGCGGGGGGGCATATGAGCAGTTCTTC. Residues: CASSGIGGGAYEQFF.

The chain combines TRBV29-1 with TRBJ2-4; maybe TRBD2 (7 bases). The germline V gene encodes CDR1 SQVTM and CDR2 ANQGSEA. This CDR3 has 13 residues. Between the trimmed V and J ends, which lost 4 bases and 7 bases, there was a span of 14 bases. For the CDR3, the DNA is TGCAGCGTTGCGGGCGGGGGCGGGAACATTCAGTACTTC. Encoded protein: CSVAGGGGNIQYF.

This clone has only a few counts. The chain joins TRBV6-6 to TRBJ1-2, with 9 positions matching TRBD1. Per the germline V gene, CDR1 is MNHNY and CDR2 is SVGAGI (reference sequence). Germline trimming cut 1 base from V and 3 bases from J; bases unmatched to any gene: 6. This CDR3 contains 16 residues. The CDR3 protein is CASSYFRQGEDYGYTF. DNA of the CDR3: TGTGCCAGCAGTTACTTCCGACAGGGGGAAGACTATGGCTACACCTTC.

The chain uses TRBV10-3 and TRBJ2-1; 7 nucleotides align to TRBD2. The CDR3 has 15 amino acids. The V segment lost 2 bases and the J segment 0 bases; nucleotides outside the gene matches: 1. CDR1 ENHRY and CDR2 SYGVKD come from the germline V gene. The CDR3 nucleotides are TGTGCCATCAGTGAGGGGGAGGGCTCCTACAATGAGCAGTTCTTC. It encodes CAISEGEGSYNEQFF.

The rearrangement links TRBV5-4 to TRBJ2-2; a weak D match, TRBD2 (6 bases). Trimming removed 3 bases at V and 5 bases at J, with 11 bases between. Germline V gene lookup returns CDR1 SGHNT and CDR2 YYREEE (reference sequence). The length of the CDR3 is 14 residues. This chain's CDR3 is CASSSGLLTGELFF. CDR3 sequence (DNA): TGTGCCAGCAGCTCGGGACTCTTAACCGGGGAGCTGTTTTTT. The full variable domain, with the rest looked up from reference TRBV5-4 and TRBJ2-2, is ETGVTQSPTHLIKTRGQQVTLRCSSQSGHNTVSWYQQALGQGPQFIFQYYREEENGRGNFPPRFSGLQFPNYSSELNVNALELDDSALYLCASSSGLLTGELFFGEGSRLTVL.

The chain recombines TRBV5-4 with TRBJ2-3; weak D call: TRBD2 (7 bases). V gave up 1 base and J gave up 4 bases, with 10 bases separating them. CDR1 SGHNT and CDR2 YYREEE come from the germline V gene (reference sequence). This CDR3 is built from 14 residues. CDR3 protein: CASSLIGGADTQYF. The CDR3 DNA follows: TGTGCCAGCAGCTTGATAGGGGGGGCAGATACGCAGTATTTT.

The chain employs TRBV4-1 and TRBJ2-1; 7 bases align to TRBD2. Germline V lookup: CDR1 MGHRA, CDR2 YSYEKL. Losses at the gene ends were 4 bases for V and 3 bases for J; bases not matched to a gene: 6. The CDR3 has 15 amino acids. In nucleotides, the CDR3 is TGCGCCAGCAGCCCCCGACTAGCTGGCTACAATGAGCAGTTCTTC. Its protein product is CASSPRLAGYNEQFF.

The V call is TRBV2, the J call TRBJ2-7; D gene unclear. This CDR3 has 12 amino acids. Germline CDR1 reads SNHLY; CDR2 reads FYNNEI. V was pared by 4 bases and J by 1 base, with 5 bases between. CDR3 nucleotide sequence: TGTGCCAGCAGTGTCAGGTCCTACGAGCAGTACTTC. This sequence encodes CASSVRSYEQYF.

This chain uses TRBV7-2 with TRBJ2-3; TRBD2 is a possible D gene (6 bases). The germline gives CDR1 SGHTA, CDR2 FQGNSA. The CDR3 is made up of 15 amino acids. V was trimmed by 5 bases and J by 2 bases, leaving 14 bases between them. The CDR3 DNA is TGTGCCAGCAGCCGGGGTAGCGGACCCACAGATACGCAGTATTTT. It specifies CASSRGSGPTDTQYF.

This rearrangement joins TRBV10-2 to TRBJ2-5; no definite D call. The J call is uncertain, as TRBJ2-7 better fits the DNA end. The CDR3 loop spans 11 amino acids. Germline loops: CDR1 WSHSY, CDR2 SAAADI. The CDR3 DNA is TGCGCCAGCAGTGGGGGCTACGAGCAGTACTTC. This translates into CASSGGYEQYF.

The table lists this clone with a few counts. The V gene is TRBV2, the J gene TRBJ1-4, with 8 bases that match TRBD1. The CDR3 length is 15 residues. Germline V CDR1 and CDR2: SNHLY, FYNNEI. Trimming took 5 bases from V and 5 from J; bases not matched to a gene: 7. The CDR3 nucleotides read TGTGCCAGCAGTATCCGACAGGGGACGAATGAAAAACTGTTTTTT. Translated, it gives CASSIRQGTNEKLFF.

J is TRBJ1-4 and V is TRBV7-9; D call uncertain. V dropped 1 base and J dropped 6 bases, with 12 bases sitting between them. The CDR3 has 15 residues. Germline CDR1 is SEHNR and CDR2 is FQNEAQ (reference sequence). CDR3 sequence: CASSLDGLYDEKLFF. In DNA, the CDR3 is TGTGCCAGCAGCTTAGACGGACTCTACGATGAAAAACTGTTTTTT.

J is TRBJ1-1 and V is TRBV5-4; D unresolved. V was clipped by 4 bases and J by 2 bases, with 6 bases between them. CDR1 and CDR2 from the germline V gene are SGHNT and YYREEE (reference sequence). This CDR3 is built from 12 residues. CDR3 amino acids: CASSPENTEAFF. The CDR3 region has the DNA TGTGCCAGCAGCCCAGAAAACACTGAAGCTTTCTTT.